Following are 30 T cell receptor beta chains from one sample sequenced in a study of blood T cell repertoires in COVID-19. TCRdb keeps only in-frame clones here, not all; method: immunoSEQ multiplex PCR. Counted here are some 260,000 clones, approximately 79% occurring once; the ten biggest clones make up more than 4.5%. Sequencing input: peripheral blood. The receptors were sampled from an elderly woman with active or convalescent COVID-19.

The chain links TRBV28 to TRBJ1-5; maybe TRBD1 (5 bases). V lost 5 bases, J lost 3 bases, and 14 bases lay in between. This CDR3 region has 15 residues. The germline CDR1 and CDR2 sequences are MDHEN and SYDVKM. The CDR3 DNA sequence: TGTGCCAGCAGTCCCCCTCCAGGGAACAATCAGCCCCAGCATTTT. This sequence encodes CASSPPPGNNQPQHF.

The V gene is TRBV6-5, the J gene TRBJ2-1, with TRBD2 as a possible D gene (7 bases). V was trimmed by 1 base and J by 7 bases, leaving 17 bases between them. The CDR3 consists of 16 residues. Germline values: CDR1 MNHEY, CDR2 SVGAGI. CDR3: CASSYLGGASKNEQFF. Written as DNA, the CDR3 is TGTGCCAGCAGTTACTTAGGGGGGGCCTCTAAGAATGAGCAGTTCTTC.

The chain uses TRBV28 and TRBJ1-5; D unresolved. Trimming took 6 bases from V and 0 from J, leaving 15 bases between them. This CDR3 comprises 16 residues. Per germline, CDR1 MDHEN and CDR2 SYDVKM. The CDR3: CASSREPAVSNQPQHF. The DNA of the CDR3 is TGTGCCAGCAGCCGCGAACCGGCGGTTAGCAATCAGCCCCAGCATTTT.

The chain uses TRBV28 and TRBJ1-2; 8 bases align to TRBD1. Germline V lookup: CDR1 MDHEN, CDR2 SYDVKM. Trimming at V came to 8 bases and at J to 7 bases, leaving 9 bases not matched to a gene. This CDR3 region has 13 residues. Written as DNA, the CDR3 is TGTGCCAGCCGTATAACAGGGGGATTTGGCTACACCTTC. This gives the protein CASRITGGFGYTF.

A word on this clone: This sample also contains other DNA sequences that code for the same CDR3. This rearrangement joins TRBV5-1 to TRBJ2-2; a possible D gene is TRBD2 (5 bases). The V gene lost 2 bases and the J gene lost 4 bases, with 12 bases spanning the gap. The CDR3 loop spans 15 amino acids. In germline, CDR1 is SGHRS, CDR2 YFSETQ. The CDR3 DNA reads as TGCGCCAGCAGCTTATCCGGGGTGGGCACCGGGGAGCTGTTTTTT. This gives the protein CASSLSGVGTGELFF.

CDR3 region: CASSRSGYEQYF. CDR3 DNA: TGTGCCAGCAGCCGGTCGGGGTACGAGCAGTACTTC. This chain joins TRBV7-9 and TRBJ2-7; possible D gene TRBD2, 5 bases. CDR3 length: 12 residues. Germline-derived CDR1 and CDR2 are SEHNR and FQNEAQ (reference sequence). Trimming shortened V by 5 bases and J by 4 bases, and 9 bases separated the two germline ends.

The chain is built from TRBV7-9 and TRBJ2-7; D is ambiguous. Germline loops: CDR1 SEHNR, CDR2 FQNEAQ (reference sequence). The CDR3 totals 15 residues. V shed 1 base and J shed 2 bases, with 12 bases lying between them. The CDR3 nucleotides read TGTGCCAGCAGCTTAGACCAGACTCCAACCTACGAGCAGTACTTC. Protein: CASSLDQTPTYEQYF.

This clone was picked up a small number of times. This rearrangement joins TRBV28 to TRBJ1-1, with TRBD1 identical over 8 bases. Germline V gene lookup returns CDR1 MDHEN and CDR2 SYDVKM. V shed 3 bases and J 11 bases; nucleotides not matched to a gene: 5. The length of the CDR3 is 12 residues. CDR3 sequence (DNA): TGTGCCAGCAGTTTTGGACAGGGTAGGGCTTTCTTT. Translation gives CASSFGQGRAFF.

This chain uses TRBV19 with TRBJ1-3; D is undetermined. This CDR3 has 16 amino acids. Germline V gives CDR1 LNHDA, CDR2 SQIVND (reference sequence). The V end was cut by 0 bases, the J end by 1 base, with 10 bases between. The CDR3 loop is CASSIDAVPSGNTIYF. Here the CDR3 DNA reads TGTGCCAGTAGTATAGACGCGGTCCCTTCTGGAAACACCATATATTTT. Full variable domain (rest looked up from reference TRBV19 and TRBJ1-3): DGGITQSPKYLFRKEGQNVTLSCEQNLNHDAMYWYRQDPGQGLRLIYYSQIVNDFQKGDIAEGYSVSREKKESFPLTVTSAQKNPTAFYLCASSIDAVPSGNTIYFGEGSWLTVV.

This chain uses TRBV10-3 with TRBJ2-2; TRBD1 matches 7 bases. Germline CDR1 ENHRY, CDR2 SYGVKD. This CDR3 region has 15 residues. The V and J ends lost 4 bases and 6 bases, in that order; junction bases with no gene match: 8. The CDR3 spells CAISVDREIAGELFF. CDR3 in DNA: TGTGCCATCAGTGTTGACAGGGAAATCGCCGGGGAGCTGTTTTTT.

The chain is built from TRBV7-6 and TRBJ2-7; a weak D match, TRBD1 (6 bases). CDR1 and CDR2 (germline): SGHVS, FNYEAQ. The CDR3 totals 14 residues. Trimming shortened V by 4 bases and J by 3 bases, and 13 bases separated the two germline ends. The CDR3 DNA is TGTGCCAGCAGCTCCCAGGACAGATACTACGAGCAGTACTTC. It specifies CASSSQDRYYEQYF.

V and J are TRBV2 and TRBJ2-7; 10 bases align to TRBD2. The CDR3 sequence is 16 residues long. V lost 7 bases to trimming and J lost 1 base; unmatched junction nucleotides: 10. Germline V gene data show CDR1 as SNHLY and CDR2 as FYNNEI. CDR3 DNA: TGTGCCAGCAAACAGTCTTGGACTAGCGGTTCCTACGAGCAGTACTTC. Its protein product is CASKQSWTSGSYEQYF. The full variable domain, in which reference TRBV2 and TRBJ2-7 provide the parts outside the CDR3, is EPEVTQTPSHQVTQMGQEVILRCVPISNHLYFYWYRQILGQKVEFLVSFYNNEISEKSEIFDDQFSVERPDGSNFTLKIRSTKLEDSAMYFCASKQSWTSGSYEQYFGPGTRLTVT.

The rearrangement links TRBV5-1 to TRBJ2-7; TRBD1 matches 7 bases. Germline V gene sequence: CDR1 SGHRS, CDR2 YFSETQ. V gave up 3 bases and J gave up 0 bases; unmatched junction bases: 12. CDR3 length: 17 residues. The CDR3 coding sequence is TGCGCCAGCAGCTGGACCATAAGGGGGCCGAGCTCCTACGAGCAGTACTTC. It codes for CASSWTIRGPSSYEQYF.

This clone was detected only once. The chain is built from TRBV5-1 and TRBJ1-1, with no clear D. The CDR3 is made up of 14 amino acids. With 0 bases removed from V and 0 bases from J, the gap between germline ends came to 6 bases. The germline V gene has CDR1 SGHRS and CDR2 YFSETQ. As DNA, the CDR3 is TGCGCCAGCAGCTTGGTCCGTATGAACACTGAAGCTTTCTTT. Residues: CASSLVRMNTEAFF.

A few counts support this clone. The chain uses TRBV12-3 or TRBV12-4 and TRBJ2-7; weak D call: TRBD2 (5 bases). The CDR3 runs to 13 residues. Trimming shortened V by 1 base and J by 2 bases, and 6 bases separated the two germline ends. The CDR3 nucleotides are TGTGCCAGCAGTTTAGGGGAGCCCTACGAGCAGTACTTC. Translating gives CASSLGEPYEQYF.

V is TRBV11-3 and J is TRBJ2-1; weak D call: TRBD1 (5 bases). Germline CDR1 and CDR2: SGHNT and YENEEA. V gave up 0 bases and J gave up 2 bases, with 11 bases separating them. The CDR3 spans 16 residues. The CDR3 region has the DNA TGTGCCAGCAGCTTAGATCAGACAGCGACCTACAATGAGCAGTTCTTC. Amino acid sequence: CASSLDQTATYNEQFF.

The rearrangement joins TRBV28 to TRBJ2-2; TRBD1 might be the D (7 bases). Trimming took off 4 bases at V and 1 base at J, with 13 bases between the two ends. Germline CDR1 MDHEN, CDR2 SYDVKM. The CDR3 totals 16 residues. CDR3: CASSSRQGLNTGELFF. As DNA, the CDR3 is TGTGCCAGCAGTTCGCGACAGGGACTGAACACCGGGGAGCTGTTTTTT.

This clone was recorded only once. The chain has TRBV24-1 and TRBJ1-4, with no clear D. This CDR3 comprises 14 residues. The V and J ends lost 8 bases and 0 bases respectively, with 9 bases between them. Germline V gene sequence: CDR1 KGHDR, CDR2 SFDVKD. For the CDR3, the DNA is TGTGCCACCAAGCCTGGGCCAACTAATGAAAAACTGTTTTTT. Translating it yields CATKPGPTNEKLFF.

This clone was observed a handful of times. At the DNA level, this CDR3 is encoded by other sequences in the same sample as well. The chain couples TRBV19 to TRBJ1-2, with 9 bases that match TRBD1. V lost 2 bases to trimming and J lost 3 bases; unmatched junction nucleotides: 1. This CDR3 comprises 14 residues. CDR1 is LNHDA and CDR2 is SQIVND in the germline V gene (reference sequence). The CDR3: CASSIRQGDYGYTF. Written as DNA, the CDR3 is TGTGCCAGTAGTATAAGACAGGGGGACTATGGCTACACCTTC.

The chain couples TRBV7-8 to TRBJ2-7, with D possibly being TRBD2 (5 bases). CDR1 SGHVS and CDR2 FQNEAQ come from the germline V gene. The length of the CDR3 is 16 residues. V lost 2 bases and J lost 1, with 15 bases in between. As DNA, the CDR3 is TGTGCCAGCAGCTTAAGAGTGGTGGGAGTTTCCTACGAGCAGTACTTC. Its translation: CASSLRVVGVSYEQYF.

The chain recombines TRBV5-5 with TRBJ2-1; no clear D gene. Germline assignment: CDR1 SGHKS and CDR2 YYEKEE (reference sequence). CDR3 length: 13 amino acids. Trimming took off 1 base at V and 4 bases at J, with 6 bases between the two ends. CDR3 sequence: CASSLIRYNEQFF. In DNA form, the CDR3 reads TGTGCCAGCAGCTTGATTCGGTACAATGAGCAGTTCTTC.

In its sample, this clone was seen a few times. The chain uses TRBV18 and TRBJ1-3; no reliable D call. The CDR3 has 13 residues. Trimming stripped 2 bases from V and 3 bases from J, with 5 bases between. Germline V gene lookup returns CDR1 KGHSH and CDR2 LQKENI. This chain's CDR3 is CASSPGLGNTIYF. CDR3 nucleotide sequence: TGTGCCAGCTCACCAGGGCTTGGAAACACCATATATTTT.

In this sample, this clone turned up a few times. The chain carries TRBV5-5 and TRBJ1-5, with 10 bases matching TRBD1. V shed 3 bases, J shed 4 bases, and the junction held 4 bases outside the gene matches. The CDR3 extends over 15 amino acids. Germline V lookup: CDR1 SGHKS, CDR2 YYEKEE (reference sequence). The chain's CDR3 is CASSWGQGLNQPQHF. The CDR3 DNA reads TGTGCCAGCAGCTGGGGACAGGGGTTGAATCAGCCCCAGCATTTT.

This clone was counted between two and nine times. The chain joins TRBV6-5 to TRBJ2-1; possibly TRBD1 for D (6 bases). With 6 bases removed from V and 4 bases from J, the gap between germline ends came to 13 bases. From germline, CDR1 is MNHEY and CDR2 SVGAGI. CDR3 length equals 14 residues. The CDR3 nucleotides are TGTGCCAGCAGCCGGGACACGCCGTACAATGAGCAGTTCTTC. Translated: CASSRDTPYNEQFF.

The V and J genes are TRBV6-5 and TRBJ2-7, with 10 positions matching TRBD1. Germline CDR1 is MNHEY and CDR2 is SVGAGI. The CDR3 spans 15 residues. Germline trimming cut 0 bases from V and 3 bases from J; bases unmatched to any gene: 2. For the CDR3, the DNA is TGTGCCAGCAGTTACTCTGGGACAGGGGTCTACGAGCAGTACTTC. Protein: CASSYSGTGVYEQYF.

The gene calls are TRBV30 and TRBJ2-7; no reliable D call. CDR1 and CDR2 from the germline V gene are GTSNPN and SVGIG (reference sequence). This CDR3 has 10 residues. Trimming took off 2 bases at V and 6 bases at J, with 5 bases between the two ends. Here the CDR3 reads CAWSSGEQYF. CDR3 nucleotide sequence: TGTGCCTGGAGTTCGGGCGAGCAGTACTTC.

The chain has TRBV2 and TRBJ2-7, with 8 bases aligning to TRBD1. Trimming cost V 5 bases and J 5 bases; bases outside gene matches: 11. The CDR3 consists of 15 residues. CDR1 SNHLY and CDR2 FYNNEI come from the germline V gene. CDR3: CASSNPGQARDEQYF. The CDR3 bases are TGTGCCAGCAGTAACCCGGGACAGGCACGCGACGAGCAGTACTTC.

This chain connects TRBV20-1 to TRBJ2-7, with 7 bases fitting TRBD2. This CDR3 spans 11 amino acids. Germline CDR1 is DFQATT and CDR2 is SNEGSKA (reference sequence). V shed 6 bases and J 2 bases; nucleotides not matched to a gene: 1. CDR3 nucleotides: TGCAGTGCGGGGGGGGCCTACGAGCAGTACTTC. Translated, it gives CSAGGAYEQYF.

The CDR3: CASSLDLEDTQYF. CDR3 sequence (DNA): TGCGCCAGCAGCTTGGACCTGGAGGATACGCAGTATTTT. The chain carries TRBV5-1 and TRBJ2-3; D is ambiguous. The CDR3 consists of 13 residues. V dropped 0 bases and J dropped 6 bases, with 8 bases sitting between them. Looked up from germline, CDR1 is SGHRS and CDR2 is YFSETQ.

The CDR3 is CASSLGSGQGNTEAFF. CDR3 bases: TGCGCCAGCAGCTTGGGGAGCGGACAGGGGAACACTGAAGCTTTCTTT. The J gene is TRBJ1-1, the V gene TRBV5-1; the match to TRBD1 covers 8 bases. The junction had 5 bases not matched to a gene; V was cut back by 0 bases and J by 1 base. Germline-derived CDR1 and CDR2 are SGHRS and YFSETQ. This CDR3 spans 16 amino acids.